These T cell receptor beta chains were read from a single sample in a study of PD-L1 blockade in urothelial cancer. Generated by immunoSEQ multiplex PCR, the TCRdb table keeps only in-frame clones and is missing some. The table has approximately 100,000 clones, approximately 85% seen once. The specimen was PBMCs, collected around atezolizumab (anti-PD-L1) treatment. All receptors come from a man aged 50 to 60 with urothelial cancer. Each CDR3 is given without its conserved first and last residue. A D gene is named only where the DNA matches it firmly.

v_call,d_call,cdr3_aa
TRBV6-6,NA,ASSSLGDQPQH
TRBV5-1,TRBD2,ASSLLAGDYNEQF
TRBV2,NA,ASSDDRLNTEAF
TRBV2,TRBD2,ASSPWAGGSYNEQF
TRBV29-1,NA,SVREAKNIQY
TRBV5-8,TRBD1,ASSRGQGLVETQY
TRBV27,NA,ASRHQENTEAF
TRBV19,TRBD2,ASSILTYLAGEDTQY
TRBV2,NA,ASTVTANYGYT
TRBV7-2,TRBD2,ASSLAGAGYNEQF
TRBV9,TRBD2,ASSYQLAGIYNEQF
TRBV7-9,NA,ASSLGRYNEQF
TRBV4-2,NA,ASSQHRQGGGNEQF
TRBV7-3,NA,ASSSSPGFEQY
TRBV19,NA,ASSPPGSYNEQF
TRBV28,NA,ASRDGGNEKLF
TRBV27,TRBD2,ASSFVAGGSYEQY
TRBV18,TRBD2,ASSPLGSGGTDTQY
TRBV5-1,TRBD1,ASSSGQAFSGNTIY
TRBV5-6,NA,ASSLVGKLTDTQY
TRBV28,NA,ASSFHGAYNSPLH
TRBV11-3,TRBD2,ASSLVVAGGPGEQF
TRBV9,NA,ASSVNELRSGANVLT
TRBV18,NA,ASSSGLETQY
TRBV7-9,NA,ASSLVGLDFQETQY
TRBV4-2,TRBD2,ASSRGGAGGGGANVLT
TRBV2,NA,ASSDTRLETQY
TRBV2,NA,ASSVVVETQY
TRBV7-8,NA,ASSSVYEQY